The rows below give T cell receptor beta chains drawn from one sample of a study of shared clonotypes between healthy human individuals. The repertoire was sequenced with immunoSEQ multiplex PCR; TCRdb's copy has only in-frame clones and lacks some. The table has around 88,000 clones, roughly two thirds seen once. Sequencing was done on a sample of memory CD8+ T cells sorted from blood. The receptors come from a man younger than 40 in good health. Each CDR3 is given with its conserved first and last residue. The order of the fields is CDR3 protein, CDR3 DNA, CDR3 length, V gene, clone size, D gene, J gene. A D gene is named only where the DNA matches it firmly. The size field is filled for only some rows; it gives once, few, many or a size class.

cdr3_aa: CASDRDSYYNEQFF; cdr3_nt: TGTGCCAGCGACCGGGACAGCTACTACAATGAGCAGTTCTTC; cdr3_length: 14; v_call: TRBV7-9; clone_size: few; d_call: TRBD1; j_call: TRBJ2-1
cdr3_aa: CASSFSGQGIVYGYTF; cdr3_nt: TGTGCCAGCAGCTTTTCGGGACAGGGGATTGTTTATGGCTACACCTTC; cdr3_length: 16; v_call: TRBV11-1; clone_size: once; d_call: TRBD1; j_call: TRBJ1-2
cdr3_aa: CASLPTGNPQDTQYF; cdr3_nt: TGTGCCAGCCTCCCGACAGGGAACCCCCAAGATACGCAGTATTTT; cdr3_length: 15; v_call: TRBV27; clone_size: -; d_call: TRBD1; j_call: TRBJ2-3
cdr3_aa: CAWRRTDYSPLHF; cdr3_nt: TGTGCCTGGAGAAGGACAGATTATTCACCCCTCCACTTT; cdr3_length: 13; v_call: TRBV30; clone_size: -; d_call: -; j_call: TRBJ1-6
cdr3_aa: CASSVGSPGNEQFF; cdr3_nt: TGTGCCAGCAGCGTCGGTTCGCCAGGCAATGAGCAGTTCTTC; cdr3_length: 14; v_call: TRBV9; clone_size: many; d_call: -; j_call: TRBJ2-1
cdr3_aa: CASTNGPSSYNEQFF; cdr3_nt: TGTGCCAGCACCAATGGACCGAGCTCCTACAATGAGCAGTTCTTC; cdr3_length: 15; v_call: TRBV7-8; clone_size: -; d_call: -; j_call: TRBJ2-1
cdr3_aa: CASSEAWSHTGELFF; cdr3_nt: TGTGCCAGCAGTGAAGCGTGGTCTCACACCGGGGAGCTGTTTTTT; cdr3_length: 15; v_call: TRBV6-1; clone_size: -; d_call: -; j_call: TRBJ2-2
cdr3_aa: CASSITENTGELFF; cdr3_nt: TGTGCCAGTAGTATCACCGAGAACACCGGGGAGCTGTTTTTT; cdr3_length: 14; v_call: TRBV19; clone_size: -; d_call: -; j_call: TRBJ2-2
cdr3_aa: CASSEALPEQYF; cdr3_nt: TGTGCCAGCAGTGAAGCCCTTCCCGAGCAGTACTTC; cdr3_length: 12; v_call: TRBV6-1; clone_size: -; d_call: -; j_call: TRBJ2-7
cdr3_aa: CASSPPGSGNTIYF; cdr3_nt: TGTGCCAGCTCACCTCCGGGGTCTGGAAACACCATATATTTT; cdr3_length: 14; v_call: TRBV18; clone_size: once; d_call: -; j_call: TRBJ1-3
cdr3_aa: CASSKVVASGADTQYF; cdr3_nt: -; cdr3_length: 16; v_call: TRBV21-1; clone_size: -; d_call: -; j_call: TRBJ2-3
cdr3_aa: CASSLVGGDEQFF; cdr3_nt: TGTGCCAGCAGCTTAGTGGGAGGAGATGAGCAGTTCTTC; cdr3_length: 13; v_call: TRBV7-2; clone_size: -; d_call: -; j_call: TRBJ2-1
cdr3_aa: CASSLSSSRPRDEQFF; cdr3_nt: TGTGCCAGCAGTTTATCTTCGAGCAGGCCTAGGGATGAGCAGTTCTTC; cdr3_length: 16; v_call: TRBV27; clone_size: -; d_call: -; j_call: TRBJ2-1
cdr3_aa: CATDLGQGADEQFF; cdr3_nt: TGTGCCACAGACCTGGGACAGGGGGCGGATGAGCAGTTCTTC; cdr3_length: 14; v_call: TRBV19; clone_size: once; d_call: TRBD1; j_call: TRBJ2-1
cdr3_aa: CASSTSYEQYF; cdr3_nt: TGTGCTAGCAGCACCAGCTACGAGCAGTACTTC; cdr3_length: 11; v_call: TRBV7-9; clone_size: -; d_call: -; j_call: TRBJ2-7
cdr3_aa: CAISETIEGSEQYF; cdr3_nt: TGTGCCATCAGTGAGACAATCGAGGGGAGCGAGCAGTACTTC; cdr3_length: 14; v_call: TRBV10-3; clone_size: -; d_call: -; j_call: TRBJ2-7
cdr3_aa: CASSPTGYNEQFF; cdr3_nt: TGCGCCAGCAGCCCGACAGGCTACAATGAGCAGTTCTTC; cdr3_length: 13; v_call: TRBV4-3; clone_size: -; d_call: -; j_call: TRBJ2-1
cdr3_aa: CASKTDGNLNTGELFF; cdr3_nt: TGTGCCAGTAAAACGGACGGAAACTTGAACACCGGGGAGCTGTTTTTT; cdr3_length: 16; v_call: TRBV19; clone_size: -; d_call: -; j_call: TRBJ2-2